These 12 T cell receptor beta chains came from one sample sequenced in a study of beta chain features in type 1 diabetes. Expressed TCRB transcripts were sequenced because the isolated RNA had all been reverse transcribed beforehand. TCRdb keeps only in-frame clones here, not all; method: immunoSEQ multiplex PCR. In the table there are roughly 350,000 clones, approximately 10% of which are singletons. The specimen was naive CD4+ T cells from blood. These receptors were taken from a woman in her twenties or thirties in good health.

V gene TRBV19 combines with J gene TRBJ2-7; D is unclear. CDR3 size: 14 residues. Germline lookup yields CDR1 LNHDA and CDR2 SQIVND (reference sequence). V lost 1 base to trimming and J lost 2 bases, with 9 bases between them. The CDR3 nucleotides are TGTGCCAGTAGTATAGGAGGAGTTCCCTACGAGCAGTACTTC. This encodes CASSIGGVPYEQYF.

The V gene is TRBV2, the J gene TRBJ1-5; TRBD1 might be the D (5 bases). The germline CDR1 and CDR2 sequences are SNHLY and FYNNEI. The ends were cut back, 3 bases at V and 5 bases at J, with 14 bases in the middle. CDR3 size: 15 residues. The CDR3 protein is CASSEWRTPDQPQHF. In nucleotides, the CDR3 is TGTGCCAGCAGTGAGTGGCGGACACCCGATCAGCCCCAGCATTTT.

V is TRBV5-6 and J is TRBJ2-4; 11 nucleotides align to TRBD1. The CDR3 loop spans 17 amino acids. Germline-derived CDR1 and CDR2 are SGHDT and YYEEEE. Germline trimming cut 0 bases from V and 4 bases from J; bases unmatched to any gene: 6. As DNA, the CDR3 is TGTGCCAGCAGCTTGGCACATGGGGACAGGGGGAAAAACATTCAGTACTTC. Translated: CASSLAHGDRGKNIQYF.

This clone was found a few times. This CDR3 is also generated by other DNA sequences in the sample. The V and J genes are TRBV29-1 and TRBJ2-1; TRBD2 matches at 10 bases. Germline V CDR1 and CDR2: SQVTM, ANQGSEA. J lost 5 bases, V lost 2 bases, and 3 bases had no gene match. The length of the CDR3 is 14 residues. The CDR3 region is CSVERTSGNNEQFF. The CDR3 DNA sequence: TGCAGCGTTGAAAGGACTAGCGGTAACAATGAGCAGTTCTTC.

This clone was seen more than once but under ten times. The rearrangement uses TRBV7-9 and TRBJ2-1; 9 bases align to TRBD2. With 5 bases clipped from V and 7 bases from J, the junction kept 6 bases outside the gene matches. Germline V gene sequence: CDR1 SEHNR, CDR2 FQNEAQ (reference sequence). The CDR3 has 14 residues. The CDR3 coding sequence is TGTGCCAGCAGCCGGACTAGCGATATGAATGAGCAGTTCTTC. Encoded protein: CASSRTSDMNEQFF.

This clone has only a few counts. The chain couples TRBV30 to TRBJ2-2; D might be TRBD1 (6 bases). Per the germline V gene, CDR1 is GTSNPN and CDR2 is SVGIG (reference sequence). CDR3 length equals 12 residues. Trimming shortened V by 7 bases and J by 6 bases, and 12 bases separated the two germline ends. CDR3 residues: CASNRVPGELFF. For the CDR3, the DNA is TGTGCCTCAAACAGGGTCCCCGGGGAGCTGTTTTTT.

V and J are TRBV25-1 and TRBJ1-2; TRBD1 agrees at 8 bases. The V gene end was trimmed by 6 bases and the J gene end by 2 bases; junction bases not matched to a gene: 8. CDR3 length: 15 amino acids. The V gene's germline CDR1 is MGHDK and CDR2 SYGVNS. The CDR3 sequence is CASSDPTGGNYGYTF. The CDR3 region has the DNA TGTGCCAGCAGCGATCCCACAGGGGGGAACTATGGCTACACCTTC.

This clone was found a few times. The rearrangement joins TRBV5-4 to TRBJ2-1, with D perhaps TRBD2 (5 bases). Germline-derived CDR1 and CDR2 are SGHNT and YYREEE (reference sequence). Deletions cut 1 base from V and 8 bases from J, with 19 bases between. The CDR3 totals 16 residues. The CDR3 protein is CASSLTSGLPGDEQFF. The CDR3 bases are TGTGCCAGCAGCTTGACTAGTGGCCTACCCGGGGATGAGCAGTTCTTC.

This clone was counted only a few times. This specimen includes other DNA sequences encoding the same CDR3. The V gene is TRBV4-2, the J gene TRBJ2-7, with 10 positions matching TRBD1. The germline V gene has CDR1 LGHNA and CDR2 YNFKEQ. This CDR3 is built from 16 residues. V gave up 0 bases and J gave up 3 bases; unmatched junction bases: 5. The CDR3 region is CASSQDRDRGIYEQYF. Here the CDR3 DNA reads TGTGCCAGCAGCCAAGATCGGGACAGGGGAATCTACGAGCAGTACTTC.

This sequence joins TRBV2 and TRBJ2-3, with 7 bases fitting TRBD2. J gave up 6 bases and V 6 bases, and 6 bases lay outside the gene matches. Germline V gene data show CDR1 as SNHLY and CDR2 as FYNNEI. This CDR3 has 13 amino acids. CDR3 amino acids: CASRWEGPDTQYF. CDR3 nucleotide sequence: TGTGCCAGCAGGTGGGAGGGCCCCGATACGCAGTATTTT.

Written as DNA, the CDR3 is TGTGCCAGCAGCCCCCTTGTTCAGCCCCAGCATTTT. Translation gives CASSPLVQPQHF. The chain joins TRBV7-9 to TRBJ1-5; D is unresolved. V lost 5 bases and J lost 6, with 8 bases in between. The CDR3 contains 12 residues. Germline assignment: CDR1 SEHNR and CDR2 FQNEAQ (reference sequence).

The chain couples TRBV4-3 to TRBJ2-1; D uncertain. V lost 4 bases and J lost 1, with 14 bases in between. Looked up from germline, CDR1 is LGHNA and CDR2 is YSLEER. The CDR3 runs 16 residues. CDR3 protein: CASSLRLGSSYNEQFF. Written as DNA, the CDR3 is TGCGCCAGCAGCCTACGGCTAGGAAGTTCCTACAATGAGCAGTTCTTC.